This T cell receptor (beta chain) stems from a study of T-cell reconstitution after alpha-beta-depleted transplantation in children. Notes on the study in general: The study reportedly traced alpha-beta T cells about two months after transplant to several hundred expanded graft clones. A year had passed since transplant, and T-cell counts and diversity by then came mostly from newly produced T cells.

This clonotype was recorded a few times. What it binds is not known. Preparation of the TCRbeta library was carried out with unique molecular identifiers. TCRdb processed the PCR reads anew with MiXCR; each CDR3 protein has one entry. The repertoire holds 75,000 to 80,000 distinct CDR3 sequences, with roughly 18% as singletons. This CDR3 is built from 16 residues. The junction had 6 bases not matched to a gene; V was cut back by 5 bases and J by 0 bases. Germline-derived CDR1 and CDR2 are SGHVS and FQNEAQ. This chain joins TRBV7-8 and TRBJ2-3; 9 bases line up with TRBD2. This TCR derives from a male patient aged 2 to 10 who had a stem cell transplant for acute lymphoblastic leukemia, so the T cells may come from the graft donor. The sample here was PBMCs, mostly from graft donor cells, taken 360 days after TCRalphabeta/CD19-depleted stem cell transplant. For the CDR3, the DNA is TGTGCCAGCAGCCCCCTTGCGGGAGGGAGCACAGATACGCAGTATTTT. It yields the protein CASSPLAGGSTDTQYF.